Below, 25 T cell receptor beta chains from the same sample are listed, as sequenced in a study of shared T cell receptors in the human thymus. The data were produced by immunoSEQ multiplex PCR, yet TCRdb's version contains in-frame clones alone and is incomplete. The top ten hold 0.0095% to 0.011% of the sample, which has approximately 660,000 clones, roughly 90% seen once. These data are also associated with another study on human thymus T cells.

The sample comprised thymocytes. The receptors originated from a boy under two years old with a congenital heart defect.

The chain carries TRBV6-4 and TRBJ2-1, with TRBD2 matching 7 bases. Trimming removed 3 bases from V and 4 bases from J; junction bases left unmatched: 6. The CDR3 is 15 amino acids. CDR1 MRHNA and CDR2 SNTAGT come from the germline V gene. The CDR3 DNA sequence: TGTGCCAGCAGTGAGGCTAGCGGAGGGTACAATGAGCAGTTCTTC. It translates to CASSEASGGYNEQFF.

The V and J genes are TRBV5-4 and TRBJ2-4; a possible D gene is TRBD1 (6 bases). The CDR3 is 17 amino acids. The V gene's germline CDR1 is SGHNT and CDR2 YYREEE (reference sequence). V was shortened by 2 bases and J by 0 bases, with 15 bases between the two germline ends. The CDR3 here is CASSFRGQGLAKNIQYF. The CDR3 DNA follows: TGTGCCAGCAGCTTCAGGGGTCAGGGTCTAGCCAAAAACATTCAGTACTTC.

The CDR3 DNA reads as TGTGCCAGCAGCCAAGGTGCAGGGCTTAATGAAAAACTGTTTTTT. Its translation: CASSQGAGLNEKLFF. The rearrangement joins TRBV5-4 to TRBJ1-4, with D perhaps TRBD1 (5 bases). Germline lookup yields CDR1 SGHNT and CDR2 YYREEE (reference sequence). The V end lost 4 bases, the J end lost 4 bases, and 14 bases lay between the germline ends. The CDR3 totals 15 residues.

The chain carries TRBV2 and TRBJ2-1, with D tentatively TRBD2 (5 bases). Germline CDR1 SNHLY, CDR2 FYNNEI. V was trimmed by 8 bases and J by 8 bases, leaving 16 bases between them. The CDR3 loop spans 13 amino acids. The CDR3 sequence: CASDLLAVHEQFF. The CDR3 region has the DNA TGTGCCAGCGACCTCCTAGCAGTCCATGAGCAGTTCTTC.

This clone was picked up one time. The chain has TRBV29-1 and TRBJ2-7; TRBD1 agrees at 8 bases. J gave up 5 bases and V 3 bases, and 12 bases lay outside the gene matches. CDR3 size: 15 residues. Germline V CDR1 and CDR2: SQVTM, ANQGSEA. CDR3 amino acids: CSVEAVTGAINEQYF. The CDR3 DNA follows: TGCAGCGTTGAGGCGGTGACAGGGGCTATTAACGAGCAGTACTTC.

V usage is TRBV5-4 and J usage is TRBJ2-3, with D perhaps TRBD2 (5 bases). The V end was cut by 3 bases, the J end by 2 bases, with 10 bases between. Germline V gene sequence: CDR1 SGHNT, CDR2 YYREEE (reference sequence). The length of the CDR3 is 14 residues. The CDR3 reads CASSWWTSTDTQYF. For the CDR3, the DNA is TGTGCCAGCAGCTGGTGGACTTCCACAGATACGCAGTATTTT.

This clone was counted between two and nine times. The chain has TRBV27 and TRBJ2-7, with 11 nucleotides matching TRBD2. This CDR3 comprises 15 residues. Trimming at V came to 3 bases and at J to 2 bases, leaving 3 bases not matched to a gene. Germline-derived CDR1 and CDR2 are MNHEY and SMNVEV (reference sequence). The CDR3 loop is CASSFQLAGAYEQYF. The CDR3 bases are TGTGCCAGCAGTTTCCAACTAGCGGGAGCCTACGAGCAGTACTTC.

The chain combines TRBV28 with TRBJ1-1; a possible D gene is TRBD1 (5 bases). Per germline, CDR1 MDHEN and CDR2 SYDVKM. V lost 10 bases and J 0 bases, leaving 12 bases between the germline ends. The CDR3 runs 13 residues. In DNA form, the CDR3 reads TGTGCCACCCTGGGGGGACTGAACACTGAAGCTTTCTTT. Translating gives CATLGGLNTEAFF.

V is TRBV30 and J is TRBJ2-6; 11 positions agree with TRBD2. This CDR3 is built from 17 residues. The trim removed 4 bases at V and 0 bases at J, leaving 5 bases unmatched. Germline CDR1 is GTSNPN and CDR2 is SVGIG (reference sequence). The CDR3 coding sequence is TGTGCCTGGACCGGACTAGCGGGTGTCTCTGGGGCCAACGTCCTGACTTTC. This codes for CAWTGLAGVSGANVLTF.

The genes are TRBV19 and TRBJ2-1; D not certain. The ends were cut back, 4 bases at V and 10 bases at J, with 5 bases in the middle. Germline V gene lookup returns CDR1 LNHDA and CDR2 SQIVND (reference sequence). The CDR3 spans 10 residues. The CDR3 sequence: CASSSGEQFF. The CDR3 DNA sequence: TGTGCCAGTAGTAGCGGCGAGCAGTTCTTC.

The V call is TRBV6-1, the J call TRBJ2-7, with a possible D match to TRBD1 (5 bases). Trimming stripped 2 bases from V and 2 bases from J, with 19 bases between. The CDR3 totals 17 residues. Germline assignment: CDR1 MNHNS and CDR2 SASEGT. DNA of the CDR3: TGTGCCAGCAGTGAACAGGGCGAGAGCGCGTCAGCCTACGAGCAGTACTTC. It codes for CASSEQGESASAYEQYF.

The chain combines TRBV30 with TRBJ2-7, with D perhaps TRBD2 (5 bases). Trimming stripped 1 base from V and 4 bases from J, with 17 bases between. This CDR3 has 15 residues. CDR1 is GTSNPN and CDR2 is SVGIG in the germline V gene (reference sequence). The chain's CDR3 is CAWSASGRKEYEQYF. CDR3 coding DNA: TGTGCCTGGAGTGCATCTGGGAGAAAGGAGTACGAGCAGTACTTC. The variable domain in full, with the rest retrieved from reference TRBV30 and TRBJ2-7, is SQTIHQWPATLVQPVGSPLSLECTVEGTSNPNLYWYRQAAGRGLQLLFYSVGIGQISSEVPQNLSASRPQDRQFILSSKKLLLSDSGFYLCAWSASGRKEYEQYFGPGTRLTVT.

The chain recombines TRBV20-1 with TRBJ1-3; D is undetermined. Germline-derived CDR1 and CDR2 are DFQATT and SNEGSKA (reference sequence). The CDR3 consists of 11 residues. The V and J ends lost 3 bases and 4 bases respectively, with 4 bases between them. The CDR3 protein is CSARGGNTIYF. The CDR3 coding sequence is TGCAGTGCTAGGGGCGGAAACACCATATATTTT.

The chain links TRBV19 to TRBJ2-7; 7 nucleotides agree with TRBD1. The CDR3 has 17 amino acids. Germline CDR1 LNHDA, CDR2 SQIVND (reference sequence). The junction had 10 bases not matched to a gene; V was cut back by 0 bases and J by 2 bases. CDR3 loop: CASSIDPQDRAPYEQYF. The CDR3 DNA sequence: TGTGCCAGTAGTATAGATCCCCAAGACAGGGCCCCCTACGAGCAGTACTTC.

This chain links TRBV10-3 with TRBJ2-2; the match to TRBD2 covers 14 bases. CDR3 length: 18 residues. CDR1 and CDR2 (germline): ENHRY, SYGVKD. Trimming removed 0 bases from V and 7 bases from J; junction bases left unmatched: 7. The CDR3 bases are TGTGCCATCAGTGAGTCAGGGACTAGCGGGGGCCTCGGCGGGGAGCTGTTTTTT. Encoded protein: CAISESGTSGGLGGELFF.

The V and J genes are TRBV4-3 and TRBJ2-7; a possible D gene is TRBD2 (6 bases). This CDR3 region has 16 residues. V lost 0 bases and J 5 bases, leaving 17 bases between the germline ends. Looked up from germline, CDR1 is LGHNA and CDR2 is YSLEER. The CDR3 region has the DNA TGCGCCAGCAGCCAAGACCGCGGGACTCCTTTGAACGAGCAGTACTTC. Amino acid sequence: CASSQDRGTPLNEQYF.

The chain uses TRBV21-1 and TRBJ1-1. TRBV21-1 is designated a pseudogene. The length of the CDR3 is 16 residues. CDR3 nucleotides: TGTGCCAGCAGCAAAGCGAGAGGTCACGGCCACACTGAAGCTTTCTTT. As protein: CASSKARGHGHTEAFF.

V usage is TRBV28 and J usage is TRBJ2-1, with 7 bases that match TRBD2. The CDR3 spans 20 residues. V was pared by 8 bases and J by 0 bases, with 22 bases of the junction left unmatched. Germline V CDR1 and CDR2: MDHEN, SYDVKM. CDR3 sequence reads: CASGNRLGREYPYSYNEQFF. In DNA, the CDR3 is TGTGCCAGCGGGAACCGCCTAGGGCGGGAGTACCCCTACTCCTACAATGAGCAGTTCTTC.

The chain recombines TRBV30 with TRBJ2-7, with TRBD1 identical over 12 bases. Germline V lookup: CDR1 GTSNPN, CDR2 SVGIG (reference sequence). V lost 3 bases to trimming and J lost 5 bases; unmatched junction nucleotides: 20. The CDR3 has 19 residues. The CDR3: CAWRISGTGGEKGDDEQYF. The CDR3 nucleotides read TGTGCCTGGAGGATATCCGGGACAGGGGGCGAAAAAGGAGACGACGAGCAGTACTTC.

The rearrangement links TRBV27 to TRBJ2-1; 8 bases fit TRBD2. The CDR3 contains 17 residues. Germline V CDR1 and CDR2: MNHEY, SMNVEV (reference sequence). The trim removed 9 bases at V and 1 base at J, leaving 14 bases unmatched. The CDR3 coding sequence is TGTGCCAGAAGATCGATCGCCGGGACTAGGTCCTACAATGAGCAGTTCTTC. Protein: CARRSIAGTRSYNEQFF.

This chain uses TRBV7-8 with TRBJ1-5, with 10 bases aligning to TRBD1. Trimming removed 6 bases from V and 1 base from J; junction bases left unmatched: 6. The CDR3 runs to 16 residues. Germline V gene lookup returns CDR1 SGHVS and CDR2 FQNEAQ. The CDR3 spells CASSPGTGESNQPQHF. CDR3 DNA: TGTGCCAGCAGTCCTGGGACAGGGGAGAGCAATCAGCCCCAGCATTTT.

This chain uses TRBV6-5 with TRBJ2-5; D gene unclear. V was pared by 3 bases and J by 4 bases, with 12 bases between. The CDR3 is made up of 14 amino acids. Germline V gene data show CDR1 as MNHEY and CDR2 as SVGAGI. The CDR3 sequence is CASSYRSIRETQYF. CDR3 coding DNA: TGTGCCAGCAGTTATCGGTCGATCCGAGAGACCCAGTACTTC.

The chain couples TRBV19 to TRBJ1-5, with D tentatively TRBD1 (6 bases). CDR1 is LNHDA and CDR2 is SQIVND in the germline V gene (reference sequence). V was cut by 4 bases and J by 2 bases, with 18 bases left in between. This CDR3 comprises 17 residues. The CDR3 reads CASSSLLGGIGNQPQHF. As DNA, the CDR3 is TGTGCCAGTAGTAGTCTTCTTGGGGGCATTGGCAATCAGCCCCAGCATTTT. Together with reference TRBV19 and TRBJ1-5, the CDR3 gives the full variable domain: DGGITQSPKYLFRKEGQNVTLSCEQNLNHDAMYWYRQDPGQGLRLIYYSQIVNDFQKGDIAEGYSVSREKKESFPLTVTSAQKNPTAFYLCASSSLLGGIGNQPQHFGDGTRLSIL.

The rearrangement joins TRBV7-9 to TRBJ2-5, with 10 bases that match TRBD1. Germline assignment: CDR1 SEHNR and CDR2 FQNEAQ (reference sequence). The CDR3 has 15 amino acids. J was trimmed by 5 bases and V by 5 bases; bases with no gene match: 8. In DNA, the CDR3 is TGTGCCAGCAGCGGAAGGACAGGGGGTGGGGAGACCCAGTACTTC. It yields the protein CASSGRTGGGETQYF. Using reference TRBV7-9 and TRBJ2-5 for the parts outside the CDR3, the full variable domain is DTGVSQNPRHKITKRGQNVTFRCDPISEHNRLYWYRQTLGQGPEFLTYFQNEAQLEKSRLLSDRFSAERPKGSFSTLEIQRTEQGDSAMYLCASSGRTGGGETQYFGPGTRLLVL.

This clone has more than one count but fewer than ten. The chain carries TRBV29-1 and TRBJ1-1; D unresolved. V was clipped by 3 bases and J by 0 bases, with 11 bases between them. The CDR3 sequence is 14 residues long. Germline assignment: CDR1 SQVTM and CDR2 ANQGSEA. Here the CDR3 reads CSVEEVEVNTEAFF. For the CDR3, the DNA is TGCAGCGTTGAGGAGGTGGAGGTGAACACTGAAGCTTTCTTT.